This T cell receptor beta chain was recovered during a study of T cell repertoires in cytomegalovirus infection. At the level of the study: Selected CMV epitopes included recently identified HLA-C-restricted ones as well as well-studied HLA-B-restricted ones. Public TCR beta signatures were indicative of both CMV infection and a matching HLA type.

With regard to this clonotype: Its cognate antigen is unknown.

From germline, CDR1 is MDHEN and CDR2 SYDVKM. V dropped 10 bases and J dropped 6; count of bases not matched to a gene: 21. This CDR3 has 17 amino acids. Notes on the study in general: The ex vivo response was dominated by HLA-C-restricted CMV-specific TCR beta clonotypes. Cumulative frequency of public TCR beta families picked out carriers of CMV plus the relevant HLA.

TCRdb fed the reads into MiXCR, producing one record per CDR3 protein. The data show 750,000 to 950,000 distinct CDR3 sequences, with 25% to 30% seen just once and under 15% held by the top ten. This specimen was cultured CD8+ T cells from PBMCs, taken from culture after CMV antigen stimulation. The TCR was taken from a human donor in good health (CMV status not recorded). Some clones in this sample may be carry-over from other donors' samples. The rearrangement links TRBV28 to TRBJ2-3, with 8 nucleotides matching TRBD1. Here the CDR3 DNA reads TGTGCCACCCAGTTTTTTTGGGACAGGTGGATCAGGGATACGCAGTATTTT. Residues: CATQFFWDRWIRDTQYF.